The following is a TCR beta chain sequence with its context. The CDR3 is 16 residues long. J was trimmed by 6 bases and V by 0 bases; bases with no gene match: 9. CDR1 and CDR2 (germline): SGHRS, YFSETQ. The record originates from a study of graft-versus-host responses after intestinal transplantation. Measured with immunoSEQ multiplex PCR; TCRdb has only the in-frame clones, and not every one. The sample lists about 100,000 clones, 90% occurring once. The chain employs TRBV5-1 and TRBJ1-5, with 7 bases identical to TRBD1. Sequencing was performed on PBMCs, taken 450 to 460 days after intestinal transplant. The clonotype originates from a human patient who received an intestinal transplant, so some T cells may come from the graft donor. The CDR3 DNA reads TGCGCCAGCAGCTTGGAGCCAGGGGGTGGAGGTCAGCCCCAGCATTTT. Protein product: CASSLEPGGGGQPQHF.